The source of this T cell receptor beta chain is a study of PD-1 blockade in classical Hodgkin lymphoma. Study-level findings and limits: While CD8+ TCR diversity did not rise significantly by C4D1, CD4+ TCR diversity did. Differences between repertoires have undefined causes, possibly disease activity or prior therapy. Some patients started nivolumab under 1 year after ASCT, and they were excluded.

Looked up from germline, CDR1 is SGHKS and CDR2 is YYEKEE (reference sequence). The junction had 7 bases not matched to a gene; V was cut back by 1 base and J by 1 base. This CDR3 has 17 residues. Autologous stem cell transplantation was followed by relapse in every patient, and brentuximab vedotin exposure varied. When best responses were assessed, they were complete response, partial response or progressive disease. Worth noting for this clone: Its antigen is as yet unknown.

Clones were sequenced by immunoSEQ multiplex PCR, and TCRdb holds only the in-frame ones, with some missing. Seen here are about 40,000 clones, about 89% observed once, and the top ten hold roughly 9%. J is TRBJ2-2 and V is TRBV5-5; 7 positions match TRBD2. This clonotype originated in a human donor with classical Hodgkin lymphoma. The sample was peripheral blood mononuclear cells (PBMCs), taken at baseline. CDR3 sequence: CASSLNRGGENTGELFF. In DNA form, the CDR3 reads TGTGCCAGCAGCTTGAATCGCGGGGGTGAGAACACCGGGGAGCTGTTTTTT. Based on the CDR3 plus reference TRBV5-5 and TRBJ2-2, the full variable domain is DAGVTQSPTHLIKTRGQQVTLRCSPISGHKSVSWYQQVLGQGPQFIFQYYEKEERGRGNFPDRFSARQFPNYSSELNVNALLLGDSALYLCASSLNRGGENTGELFFGEGSRLTVL.